These 11 T cell receptor beta chains share one sample of origin, sequenced in a study of T cells after yellow fever vaccination. TCRdb analysed the 5' RACE reads with MiXCR anew, one entry per CDR3 protein. The sample shows about 360,000 distinct CDR3 sequences, more than 5.5% of them seen only once. The sample consisted of PBMCs, taken 5 days after the yellow fever booster vaccination. The origin of the receptors is a man aged 25 to 45 who received the YFV17D yellow fever vaccine.

The chain combines TRBV28 with TRBJ2-3; 9 bases line up with TRBD2. Losses at the gene ends were 2 bases for V and 9 bases for J; bases not matched to a gene: 6. Looked up from germline, CDR1 is MDHEN and CDR2 is SYDVKM. This CDR3 comprises 14 residues. CDR3 nucleotides: TGTGCCAGCAGTTTAGGCGGGAGGGCGGGAACGCAGTATTTT. It encodes CASSLGGRAGTQYF.

This clonotype was seen many times. This chain uses TRBV7-2 with TRBJ2-2; 8 positions agree with TRBD2. With 0 bases clipped from V and 7 bases from J, the junction kept 16 bases outside the gene matches. This CDR3 has 19 amino acids. Germline V CDR1 and CDR2: SGHTA, FQGNSA. The CDR3, as DNA: TGTGCCAGCAGCTTAGCGCCCCCAAGGGTTAGCGGGATGGTCGGGGAGCTGTTTTTT. Translated, it gives CASSLAPPRVSGMVGELFF.

This clonotype was counted at least ten times. The chain uses TRBV18 and TRBJ2-1, with TRBD2 matching 14 bases. V trimming: 1 base; J trimming: 7 bases; junction bases outside the gene matches: 3. This CDR3 has 16 residues. CDR1 is KGHSH and CDR2 is LQKENI in the germline V gene. This chain's CDR3 is CASSPRGTSGSNEQFF. For the CDR3, the DNA is TGTGCCAGCTCACCACGGGGGACTAGCGGGAGTAATGAGCAGTTCTTC. Full variable domain (remainder filled in from reference TRBV18 and TRBJ2-1): NAGVMQNPRHLVRRRGQEARLRCSPMKGHSHVYWYRQLPEEGLKFMVYLQKENIIDESGMPKERFSAEFPKEGPSILRIQQVVRGDSAAYFCASSPRGTSGSNEQFFGPGTRLTVL.

This clonotype was detected a few times. The V call is TRBV19, the J call TRBJ2-1; D is tentatively TRBD1 or TRBD2 (6 bases each). This CDR3 contains 13 residues. The germline gives CDR1 LNHDA, CDR2 SQIVND (reference sequence). V lost 9 bases and J lost 8, with 17 bases in between. The CDR3 region is CASRKGGLDEQFF. DNA for the CDR3: TGTGCCAGCCGGAAGGGGGGACTCGATGAGCAGTTCTTC. Full variable domain (missing parts from reference TRBV19 and TRBJ2-1): DGGITQSPKYLFRKEGQNVTLSCEQNLNHDAMYWYRQDPGQGLRLIYYSQIVNDFQKGDIAEGYSVSREKKESFPLTVTSAQKNPTAFYLCASRKGGLDEQFFGPGTRLTVL.

The chain has TRBV11-2 and TRBJ2-3, with D hard to call. This CDR3 has 15 residues. Germline-derived CDR1 and CDR2 are SGHAT and FQNNGV. Trimming cost V 2 bases and J 3 bases, with 12 bases left between them. This CDR3 is CASSLYGVRTDTQYF. The CDR3 nucleotides read TGTGCCAGCAGCTTATATGGGGTACGAACAGATACGCAGTATTTT.

This clonotype came up many times. J is TRBJ2-1 and V is TRBV11-2, with D tentatively TRBD1 or TRBD2 (6 bases each). The germline V gene encodes CDR1 SGHAT and CDR2 FQNNGV. CDR3 length: 15 residues. Between the trimmed V and J ends, which lost 0 bases and 5 bases, there was a span of 11 bases. CDR3 nucleotide sequence: TGTGCCAGCAGCTTAGAGGGGGGCATCCACAATGAGCAGTTCTTC. Residues: CASSLEGGIHNEQFF.

This clonotype was counted a few times. This sequence joins TRBV12-3 or TRBV12-4 and TRBJ1-6, with D maybe TRBD1 (5 bases). Trimming took off 1 base at V and 10 bases at J, with 11 bases between the two ends. The CDR3 sequence is 14 residues long. CDR3: CASSLEGTVSPLHF. CDR3 sequence (DNA): TGTGCCAGCAGTTTAGAAGGGACCGTGTCACCCCTCCACTTT.

This clonotype was seen at least ten times. This chain links TRBV5-1 with TRBJ2-7, with D tentatively TRBD2 (6 bases). Germline V gene data show CDR1 as SGHRS and CDR2 as YFSETQ. The length of the CDR3 is 12 residues. The V end lost 6 bases, the J end lost 7 bases, and 14 bases lay between the germline ends. DNA for the CDR3: TGCGCCAGCAAAAGGGAAGGAGGGGAGCAGTACTTC. It encodes CASKREGGEQYF.

This clonotype was counted a few times. The chain carries TRBV4-1 and TRBJ2-4; D is tentatively TRBD1 or TRBD2 (5 bases each). Trimming removed 1 base at V and 8 bases at J, with 12 bases between. This CDR3 comprises 14 residues. Germline CDR1 is MGHRA and CDR2 is YSYEKL. The DNA for the CDR3 is TGCGCCAGCAGCCAAGGGGGGAATTCGGACATTCAGTACTTC. It encodes CASSQGGNSDIQYF.

This clonotype was found many times. The V and J genes are TRBV18 and TRBJ2-5, with no clear D. Germline CDR1 reads KGHSH; CDR2 reads LQKENI. V dropped 0 bases and J dropped 3 bases, with 8 bases sitting between them. This CDR3 region has 14 residues. The CDR3 spells CASSPPGIKETQYF. The CDR3 bases are TGTGCCAGCTCACCACCGGGAATTAAAGAGACCCAGTACTTC.

This clonotype was counted a few times. The rearrangement links TRBV18 to TRBJ2-5; 7 bases are a match to TRBD2. Per germline, CDR1 KGHSH and CDR2 LQKENI. This CDR3 comprises 15 residues. The J segment lost 2 bases and the V segment lost 3 bases, leaving 6 bases of the junction unmatched. The DNA of the CDR3 is TGTGCCAGCTCACCTGGACTAGGGGTACAAGAGACCCAGTACTTC. It encodes CASSPGLGVQETQYF.